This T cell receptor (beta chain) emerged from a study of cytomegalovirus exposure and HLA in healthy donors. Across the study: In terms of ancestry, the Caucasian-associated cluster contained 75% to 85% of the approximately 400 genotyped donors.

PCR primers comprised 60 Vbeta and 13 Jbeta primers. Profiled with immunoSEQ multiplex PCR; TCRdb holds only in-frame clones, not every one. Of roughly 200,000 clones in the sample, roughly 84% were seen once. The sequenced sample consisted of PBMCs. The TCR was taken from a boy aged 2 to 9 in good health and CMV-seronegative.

The CDR3 reads CSALASYEQYF. CDR3 nucleotides: TGCAGTGCTCTAGCCTCCTACGAGCAGTACTTC. The rearrangement links TRBV20-1 to TRBJ2-7; TRBD2 might be the D (5 bases). Trimming pared 5 bases from V and 0 bases from J, leaving 5 bases between. From germline, CDR1 is DFQATT and CDR2 SNEGSKA (reference sequence). CDR3 length equals 11 residues.